A single sample gave rise to the 28 T cell receptor beta chains below, sequenced in a study of blood T cell repertoires in COVID-19. Data came from immunoSEQ multiplex PCR; TCRdb stores just in-frame clones and leaves some out. This table holds around 280,000 clones, 87% found once. Sequencing input: PBMCs or T cells enriched from blood (not recorded which). Receptor source: a woman in her 40s who had recovered from COVID-19.

This chain joins TRBV14 and TRBJ1-6, with D perhaps matching TRBD1 (6 bases). The V end lost 0 bases, the J end lost 9 bases, and 12 bases lay between the germline ends. This CDR3 is 15 amino acids long. In germline, CDR1 is SGHDN, CDR2 FVKESK. CDR3 DNA sequence: TGTGCCAGCAGCCAAGAGTACAGGGTCGGTTCACCCCTCCACTTT. This encodes CASSQEYRVGSPLHF.

This chain connects TRBV7-9 to TRBJ1-1, with TRBD1 identical over 9 bases. There are 16 residues in the CDR3. CDR1 SEHNR and CDR2 FQNEAQ come from the germline V gene (reference sequence). The V segment lost 6 bases and the J segment 2 bases; nucleotides outside the gene matches: 10. This CDR3 reads CASSPGTGILNTEAFF. As DNA, the CDR3 is TGTGCCAGCAGTCCCGGGACAGGGATTCTTAACACTGAAGCTTTCTTT.

This chain uses TRBV19 with TRBJ1-6; D gene uncertain. The germline V and J ends were trimmed by 6 bases and 4 bases, with 10 bases remaining between them. From germline, CDR1 is LNHDA and CDR2 SQIVND (reference sequence). The CDR3 spans 14 residues. The CDR3 DNA sequence: TGTGCCAGTAGGAGGGTGGAGTATAATTCACCCCTCCACTTT. It codes for CASRRVEYNSPLHF.

J is TRBJ2-7 and V is TRBV3-1 (or the pseudogene TRBV3-2); 7 positions agree with TRBD2. V lost 3 bases, J lost 4 bases, and 0 bases stayed unmatched. Germline V gene sequence: CDR1 LGHDT, CDR2 YNNKEL (reference sequence). There are 12 residues in the CDR3. DNA for the CDR3: TGTGCCAGCAGCCAGGGGGGGTACGAGCAGTACTTC. It codes for CASSQGGYEQYF.

V usage is TRBV4-3 and J usage is TRBJ1-4, with D maybe TRBD1 (6 bases). The CDR3 is 16 residues long. CDR1 LGHNA and CDR2 YSLEER come from the germline V gene. V lost 2 bases and J 7 bases, leaving 17 bases between the germline ends. This CDR3 is CASSQHRAGWREKLFF. CDR3 bases: TGCGCCAGCAGCCAACACAGGGCGGGTTGGCGTGAAAAACTGTTTTTT.

The rearrangement joins TRBV20-1 to TRBJ1-3; D not resolved. The length of the CDR3 is 11 residues. V was trimmed by 6 bases and J by 5 bases, leaving 8 bases between them. CDR1 is DFQATT and CDR2 is SNEGSKA in the germline V gene (reference sequence). The chain's CDR3 is CSATIRNTIYF. CDR3 in DNA: TGCAGTGCGACAATACGAAACACCATATATTTT.

This sequence joins TRBV4-2 and TRBJ2-3; TRBD2 matches 10 bases. CDR1 is LGHNA, CDR2 YNFKEQ, per germline. V was clipped by 8 bases and J by 2 bases; unmatched bases: 7. The CDR3 is 15 amino acids. The CDR3 spells CASRPGLANTDTQYF. CDR3 in DNA: TGTGCCAGCCGCCCGGGACTAGCGAACACAGATACGCAGTATTTT.

In its sample, this clone was seen a few times. CDR3: CASSSRYEQYF. In DNA, the CDR3 is TGTGCCAGCAGCTCGCGATACGAGCAGTACTTC. V is TRBV7-9 and J is TRBJ2-7; D not resolved. V was cut by 4 bases and J by 4 bases, with 5 bases left in between. This CDR3 is built from 11 residues. Germline assignment: CDR1 SEHNR and CDR2 FQNEAQ (reference sequence).

This clone appeared once. The rearrangement links TRBV5-1 to TRBJ1-1, with D perhaps matching TRBD1 (6 bases). Trimming took off 7 bases at V and 0 bases at J, with 13 bases between the two ends. Germline V gives CDR1 SGHRS, CDR2 YFSETQ. This CDR3 is built from 14 residues. Here the CDR3 DNA reads TGCGCCAGCTCTCGGACAGACATGAACACTGAAGCTTTCTTT. This gives the protein CASSRTDMNTEAFF.

The CDR3 region is CASGLGQPGNTIYF. DNA for the CDR3: TGTGCCAGCGGCTTAGGACAGCCCGGAAACACCATATATTTT. The chain joins TRBV2 to TRBJ1-3; TRBD1 is a possible D gene (6 bases). The germline CDR1 and CDR2 sequences are SNHLY and FYNNEI. The V gene lost 8 bases and the J gene lost 4 bases, with 15 bases spanning the gap. This CDR3 is built from 14 residues.

This clone occurred a few times. V usage is TRBV10-1 and J usage is TRBJ2-7, with a weak D call TRBD2 (6 bases). The V end lost 6 bases, the J end lost 0 bases, and 9 bases lay between the germline ends. Per germline, CDR1 WNHNN and CDR2 SYGVQD (reference sequence). The CDR3 runs to 13 residues. Here the CDR3 reads CASRVADSYEQYF. In nucleotides, the CDR3 is TGCGCCAGCAGGGTAGCGGACTCCTACGAGCAGTACTTC.

The CDR3, as DNA: TGTGCCAGCAGCCCAAGCTCTGAGCAGTTCTTC. It is translated as CASSPSSEQFF. The rearrangement joins TRBV7-2 to TRBJ2-1; D is unclear. CDR3 length equals 11 residues. V lost 5 bases, J lost 9 bases, and 8 bases lay in between. Germline CDR1 SGHTA, CDR2 FQGNSA.

The chain joins TRBV28 to TRBJ1-5, with TRBD1 as a possible D gene (5 bases). CDR3 size: 15 residues. Germline assignment: CDR1 MDHEN and CDR2 SYDVKM. Trimming cost V 5 bases and J 4 bases, with 15 bases left between them. This chain's CDR3 is CASSGAGFGNQPQHF. As DNA, the CDR3 is TGTGCCAGCAGTGGGGCAGGGTTCGGGAATCAGCCCCAGCATTTT.

J is TRBJ2-1 and V is TRBV14; 7 bases match TRBD2. Germline V CDR1 and CDR2: SGHDN, FVKESK. V lost 0 bases to trimming and J lost 15 bases; unmatched junction nucleotides: 8. The CDR3 runs to 13 residues. The CDR3 bases are TGTGCCAGCAGCCAAGATCCTAAGCGGGATCCGTTCTTC. Translation gives CASSQDPKRDPFF.

This chain joins TRBV21-1 and TRBJ1-2. TRBV21-1 is a listed pseudogene. The CDR3 runs 12 residues. In DNA form, the CDR3 reads TGTGCCAGCTCTCCCCGGTTCACTGGCTACACCTTC. As protein: CASSPRFTGYTF.

The rearrangement uses TRBV3-1 (or the pseudogene TRBV3-2) and TRBJ2-2; 7 bases are shared with TRBD2. The V segment lost 6 bases and the J segment 7 bases; nucleotides outside the gene matches: 8. CDR1 is LGHDT, CDR2 YNNKEL, per germline (reference sequence). This CDR3 region has 14 residues. This CDR3 is CASSLGGFFGELFF. In nucleotides, the CDR3 is TGTGCCAGCAGTCTGGGGGGGTTCTTCGGGGAGCTGTTTTTT.

V and J are TRBV11-2 and TRBJ1-1; D might be TRBD1 (6 bases). Per germline, CDR1 SGHAT and CDR2 FQNNGV. V lost 4 bases to trimming and J lost 4 bases, with 19 bases between them. The CDR3 extends over 16 amino acids. This CDR3 reads CASSSRPKGGFTEAFF. CDR3 DNA: TGTGCCAGCAGCTCCCGACCAAAAGGGGGTTTCACTGAAGCTTTCTTT.

This sequence joins TRBV4-1 and TRBJ1-1, with D hard to call. Between the trimmed V and J ends, which lost 2 bases and 2 bases, there was a span of 6 bases. Per germline, CDR1 MGHRA and CDR2 YSYEKL. This CDR3 is 13 amino acids long. The CDR3 sequence: CASSQTRNTEAFF. The CDR3, as DNA: TGCGCCAGCAGCCAAACGCGTAACACTGAAGCTTTCTTT.

In its sample, this clone was seen once. The chain uses TRBV9 and TRBJ1-5; no clear D. The CDR3 is made up of 13 amino acids. Germline V gene data show CDR1 as SGDLS and CDR2 as YYNGEE. V was trimmed by 0 bases and J by 7 bases, leaving 8 bases between them. Written as DNA, the CDR3 is TGTGCCAGCAGCGTAGGGGCGGGCCAGCCCCAGCATTTT. This gives the protein CASSVGAGQPQHF.

This chain joins TRBV5-1 and TRBJ1-4; 11 bases map to TRBD1. Germline V CDR1 and CDR2: SGHRS, YFSETQ. The CDR3 runs to 15 residues. V was pared by 4 bases and J by 5 bases, with 4 bases of the junction left unmatched. This CDR3 is CASSPGTGGNEKLFF. DNA for the CDR3: TGCGCCAGCAGCCCAGGGACAGGGGGGAATGAAAAACTGTTTTTT.

Note on this clone: Additional DNA sequences in this sample encode the identical CDR3. The genes are TRBV6-2 or TRBV6-3 and TRBJ1-1; maybe TRBD1 (6 bases). With 6 bases removed from V and 2 bases from J, the gap between germline ends came to 10 bases. The CDR3 runs 13 residues. Germline CDR1 MNHEY, CDR2 SVGEGT. The CDR3 sequence is CASSPRGNTEAFF. In DNA form, the CDR3 reads TGTGCCAGCAGCCCCAGGGGAAACACTGAAGCTTTCTTT.

The rearrangement joins TRBV28 to TRBJ1-4, with a possible D match to TRBD1 (6 bases). In germline, CDR1 is MDHEN, CDR2 SYDVKM. This CDR3 contains 15 residues. V lost 8 bases, J lost 2 bases, and 15 bases lay in between. In nucleotides, the CDR3 is TGTGCCAGCTCCAAGGGGGGGACGACTAATGAAAAACTGTTTTTT. It yields the protein CASSKGGTTNEKLFF.

V usage is TRBV4-3 and J usage is TRBJ1-4; the D gene is possibly TRBD1 (5 bases). Germline CDR1 and CDR2: LGHNA and YSLEER. There are 15 residues in the CDR3. V lost 0 bases and J lost 10, with 15 bases in between. CDR3 coding DNA: TGCGCCAGCAGCCAAGATTCACAGGCCCTTGGAAAACTGTTTTTT. Amino acids: CASSQDSQALGKLFF.

The rearrangement uses TRBV19 and TRBJ2-1; D is undetermined. Germline V gives CDR1 LNHDA, CDR2 SQIVND (reference sequence). The CDR3 runs to 13 residues. The germline V and J ends were trimmed by 3 bases and 10 bases, with 13 bases remaining between them. Here the CDR3 DNA reads TGTGCCAGTAGTATCGAGACCCCCAGGGAGCAGTTCTTC. This encodes CASSIETPREQFF.

The chain carries TRBV30 and TRBJ2-2, with D perhaps TRBD2 (6 bases). Trimming stripped 4 bases from V and 7 bases from J, with 16 bases between. CDR1 GTSNPN and CDR2 SVGIG come from the germline V gene (reference sequence). CDR3 length: 14 amino acids. The CDR3 here is CAWMRGRRGGELFF. The CDR3 bases are TGTGCCTGGATGAGAGGGAGGAGGGGCGGGGAGCTGTTTTTT. The variable domain in full, completed from reference TRBV30 and TRBJ2-2, reads SQTIHQWPATLVQPVGSPLSLECTVEGTSNPNLYWYRQAAGRGLQLLFYSVGIGQISSEVPQNLSASRPQDRQFILSSKKLLLSDSGFYLCAWMRGRRGGELFFGEGSRLTVL.

The V and J genes are TRBV5-6 and TRBJ2-7; 10 bases fit TRBD2. The CDR3 loop spans 15 amino acids. Germline V gene lookup returns CDR1 SGHDT and CDR2 YYEEEE. The V gene end was trimmed by 5 bases and the J gene end by 3 bases; junction bases not matched to a gene: 8. CDR3 residues: CASRLSRLAGYEQYF. CDR3 bases: TGTGCCAGCAGACTGAGTAGACTAGCGGGCTACGAGCAGTACTTC.

V usage is TRBV5-1 and J usage is TRBJ2-7, with a weak D call TRBD2 (5 bases). V was shortened by 5 bases and J by 5 bases, with 11 bases between the two germline ends. CDR3 size: 12 residues. Looked up from germline, CDR1 is SGHRS and CDR2 is YFSETQ. CDR3 protein: CASSLDYHEQYF. The CDR3 DNA sequence: TGCGCCAGCAGTCTCGACTATCACGAGCAGTACTTC.

The CDR3 DNA is TGTGCCAGCAGCCCCCGGGGGGTTTCTGAAGAGACCCAGTACTTC. It encodes CASSPRGVSEETQYF. This chain uses TRBV9 with TRBJ2-5; 7 positions match TRBD2. With 4 bases clipped from V and 3 bases from J, the junction kept 9 bases outside the gene matches. This CDR3 has 15 residues. Germline lookup yields CDR1 SGDLS and CDR2 YYNGEE.